Presented here are 25 T cell receptor beta chains from one specimen sequenced in a study of shared clonotypes between healthy human individuals. Measured with immunoSEQ multiplex PCR; TCRdb has only the in-frame clones, and not every one. The sample yields roughly 1.5 million clones, 95% to 99% seen once. Sequenced: naive CD4+ T cells sorted from blood. Regarding subset: CD45RA+ positively selected. The receptors were gathered from a man younger than 40 in good health.

This chain uses TRBV5-4 with TRBJ2-7; TRBD2 aligns across 10 bases. The V and J ends lost 4 bases and 5 bases, in that order; junction bases with no gene match: 12. Germline V gives CDR1 SGHNT, CDR2 YYREEE (reference sequence). The CDR3 covers 16 residues. CDR3 DNA: TGTGCCAGCAGCAAACCCGGCACTAGCGGGATAGACGAGCAGTACTTC. It encodes CASSKPGTSGIDEQYF.

The chain is built from TRBV10-3 and TRBJ1-2, with D tentatively TRBD1 (5 bases). Germline-derived CDR1 and CDR2 are ENHRY and SYGVKD. The V and J ends lost 4 bases and 6 bases respectively, with 18 bases between them. There are 15 residues in the CDR3. The CDR3 sequence: CAISVGTGRSDGYTF. The CDR3 DNA follows: TGTGCCATCAGTGTGGGGACGGGGCGCTCGGATGGCTACACCTTC.

This clone is a singleton in its sample. The chain recombines TRBV7-9 with TRBJ2-5; a weak D match, TRBD1 (6 bases). The V and J ends lost 1 base and 5 bases respectively, with 23 bases between them. Germline CDR1 is SEHNR and CDR2 is FQNEAQ (reference sequence). CDR3 length equals 18 residues. The CDR3: CASSLVGRPRGGFETQYF. The DNA for the CDR3 is TGTGCCAGCAGCTTAGTGGGTAGGCCAAGAGGGGGTTTTGAGACCCAGTACTTC.

The chain carries TRBV19 and TRBJ2-1, with TRBD1 identical over 10 bases. Germline V CDR1 and CDR2: LNHDA, SQIVND (reference sequence). The CDR3 is 15 amino acids. After removal of 7 bases from V and 9 bases from J, the junction contained 12 bases not matched to a gene. The CDR3 loop is CASNHRDRGLPEQFF. CDR3 DNA: TGTGCCAGTAACCACCGGGACAGGGGTTTGCCTGAGCAGTTCTTC.

This chain uses TRBV7-2 with TRBJ1-4; D gene ambiguous. Germline assignment: CDR1 SGHTA and CDR2 FQGNSA. The CDR3 consists of 14 residues. The V and J ends lost 2 bases and 7 bases respectively, with 11 bases between them. In DNA, the CDR3 is TGTGCCAGCAGCTTATTACTCTGGGCTGAAAAACTGTTTTTT. Translated: CASSLLLWAEKLFF.

V is TRBV6-1 and J is TRBJ2-7; 9 bases match TRBD2. In germline, CDR1 is MNHNS, CDR2 SASEGT. The CDR3 is made up of 15 amino acids. V lost 8 bases and J lost 3; bases outside the gene matches: 11. CDR3 region: CASGPLAGDNYEQYF. The CDR3 DNA reads as TGTGCCAGCGGACCTTTAGCGGGAGACAACTACGAGCAGTACTTC.

V gene TRBV5-1 combines with J gene TRBJ1-2; D perhaps matches TRBD1 (5 bases). V was shortened by 0 bases and J by 4 bases, with 10 bases between the two germline ends. The germline CDR1 and CDR2 sequences are SGHRS and YFSETQ. CDR3 size: 14 residues. The CDR3 protein is CASSLVGDGYGYTF. CDR3 coding DNA: TGCGCCAGCAGCTTGGTAGGGGACGGCTATGGCTACACCTTC.

The V and J genes are TRBV27 and TRBJ1-1; 8 bases fit TRBD1. Germline loops: CDR1 MNHEY, CDR2 SMNVEV (reference sequence). The CDR3 length is 14 residues. Unmatched junction bases numbered 7, after V lost 0 bases and J lost 10 bases. DNA for the CDR3: TGTGCCAGCAGTTTATCGGGGACAGGCGGGCGAGCTTTCTTT. Translating gives CASSLSGTGGRAFF.

The chain recombines TRBV7-2 with TRBJ2-4; D is unclear. Germline lookup yields CDR1 SGHTA and CDR2 FQGNSA. CDR3 length equals 15 residues. V lost 3 bases and J lost 3, with 12 bases in between. The CDR3 nucleotides read TGTGCCAGCAGCTTGACTGGGCCCAACAAAAACATTCAGTACTTC. Protein product: CASSLTGPNKNIQYF.

The J gene is TRBJ1-2, the V gene TRBV29-1, with 10 bases identical to TRBD1. The CDR3 is 13 residues long. V shed 3 bases and J 4 bases; nucleotides not matched to a gene: 2. Germline V gene lookup returns CDR1 SQVTM and CDR2 ANQGSEA. The CDR3 DNA reads as TGCAGCGTTGAGGGACAGGGGCTCTATGGCTACACCTTC. Protein product: CSVEGQGLYGYTF.

This chain uses TRBV2 with TRBJ1-1; TRBD1 is a possible D gene (6 bases). There are 13 residues in the CDR3. Germline V CDR1 and CDR2: SNHLY, FYNNEI. The V end lost 10 bases, the J end lost 2 bases, and 14 bases lay between the germline ends. The CDR3 here is CATSKDRNTEAFF. The CDR3, as DNA: TGTGCCACCTCCAAGGACAGAAACACTGAAGCTTTCTTT.

CDR3 nucleotide sequence: TGTGCCAGCAGAAAACTGGGGGGGAAAACCTCCTACGAGCAGTACTTC. Translating it yields CASRKLGGKTSYEQYF. The V gene is TRBV4-2, the J gene TRBJ2-7; 7 nucleotides match TRBD2. The germline CDR1 and CDR2 sequences are LGHNA and YNFKEQ. The CDR3 has 16 amino acids. The V gene end was trimmed by 6 bases and the J gene end by 0 bases; junction bases not matched to a gene: 11.

V is TRBV25-1 and J is TRBJ2-1; D gene unclear. V dropped 4 bases and J dropped 9 bases, with 16 bases sitting between them. This CDR3 has 14 amino acids. The germline gives CDR1 MGHDK, CDR2 SYGVNS. This CDR3 reads CASSVFTGVGEQFF. The CDR3 DNA is TGTGCCAGCAGTGTGTTTACTGGAGTGGGTGAGCAGTTCTTC.

In regard to this clone: Other nucleotide sequences in the sample specify the same CDR3. The CDR3: CASSFTLSSYEQYF. The DNA of the CDR3 is TGTGCCAGCAGTTTTACTCTTTCGTCCTACGAGCAGTACTTC. The rearrangement uses TRBV27 and TRBJ2-7; D remains ambiguous. Germline CDR1 reads MNHEY; CDR2 reads SMNVEV (reference sequence). V lost 3 bases, J lost 1 base, and 10 bases lay in between. The CDR3 consists of 14 residues.

The CDR3 protein is CASSFTVQGNYEQYF. Written as DNA, the CDR3 is TGTGCCAGCAGTTTCACGGTACAGGGGAACTACGAGCAGTACTTC. The chain joins TRBV27 to TRBJ2-7; 7 bases align to TRBD1. Losses at the gene ends were 3 bases for V and 3 bases for J; bases not matched to a gene: 8. The CDR3 spans 15 residues. From germline, CDR1 is MNHEY and CDR2 SMNVEV (reference sequence).

The chain links TRBV7-2 to TRBJ2-1; 11 nucleotides line up with TRBD1. The CDR3 runs 18 residues. Per the germline V gene, CDR1 is SGHTA and CDR2 is FQGNSA. With V trimmed by 0 bases and J by 6 bases, 10 bases remained unmatched. CDR3 coding DNA: TGTGCCAGCAGCTTAGCCAGCGCCGGGACAGGGGGACTCAATGAGCAGTTCTTC. It codes for CASSLASAGTGGLNEQFF.

Points on this clone: Other DNA sequences in the sample encode the same CDR3. The rearrangement uses TRBV9 and TRBJ1-1; D ambiguous. CDR1 and CDR2 (germline): SGDLS, YYNGEE. V lost 2 bases and J lost 0, with 8 bases in between. The CDR3 spans 14 residues. The CDR3 is CASSVGTMNTEAFF. The CDR3 DNA reads TGTGCCAGCAGCGTCGGCACCATGAACACTGAAGCTTTCTTT.

V gene TRBV29-1 combines with J gene TRBJ2-6; TRBD1 matches 9 bases. Per germline, CDR1 SQVTM and CDR2 ANQGSEA. V lost 6 bases and J lost 1; bases outside the gene matches: 13. The CDR3 has 18 amino acids. In nucleotides, the CDR3 is TGCAGCGTGATCCGGAGGGACAGGGAAATGTCTGGGGCCAACGTCCTGACTTTC. The encoded protein is CSVIRRDREMSGANVLTF.

To note about this clone: The same CDR3 arises from other DNA sequences in this sample as well. The chain combines TRBV5-4 with TRBJ1-2; maybe TRBD1 (5 bases). Germline V lookup: CDR1 SGHNT, CDR2 YYREEE (reference sequence). This CDR3 has 13 residues. V dropped 2 bases and J dropped 5 bases, with 10 bases sitting between them. The CDR3 DNA follows: TGTGCCAGCAGCTTAGGGACTGCATATGGCTACACCTTC. Encoded protein: CASSLGTAYGYTF.

This sequence joins TRBV4-1 and TRBJ2-6; weak D call: TRBD2 (6 bases). V was clipped by 5 bases and J by 2 bases, with 16 bases between them. This CDR3 region has 17 residues. The germline V gene has CDR1 MGHRA and CDR2 YSYEKL. The CDR3 loop is CASSYSPGGAGANVLTF. CDR3 DNA: TGCGCCAGCAGCTACTCCCCCGGAGGGGCTGGGGCCAACGTCCTGACTTTC.

The chain combines TRBV27 with TRBJ2-4; TRBD1 is a possible D gene (6 bases). V was pared by 6 bases and J by 6 bases, with 15 bases between. This CDR3 has 14 residues. In germline, CDR1 is MNHEY, CDR2 SMNVEV (reference sequence). CDR3 sequence: CASSSPSTGNIQYF. The DNA of the CDR3 is TGTGCCAGCAGCAGCCCTTCGACAGGAAACATTCAGTACTTC.

This chain links TRBV5-5 with TRBJ1-5, with TRBD1 matching over 10 bases. The CDR3 has 17 residues. Looked up from germline, CDR1 is SGHKS and CDR2 is YYEKEE (reference sequence). The J segment lost 5 bases and the V segment lost 4 bases, leaving 12 bases of the junction unmatched. For the CDR3, the DNA is TGTGCCAGCAGCACCCTCGTCCGGACAGGGGGATATCAGCCCCAGCATTTT. Translated, it gives CASSTLVRTGGYQPQHF.

In this sample, this clone turned up once. V usage is TRBV7-6 and J usage is TRBJ2-1, with a tentative D call TRBD1 (6 bases). The germline V gene has CDR1 SGHVS and CDR2 FNYEAQ. V shed 5 bases and J shed 9 bases, with 17 bases lying between them. The CDR3 totals 14 residues. Written as DNA, the CDR3 is TGTGCCAGCAGCCGAGACCAGGGGATCGGTGAGCAGTTCTTC. This encodes CASSRDQGIGEQFF.

CDR3 loop: CASSVPLAGDNEQFF. Here the CDR3 DNA reads TGTGCCAGCAGTGTACCCCTAGCGGGGGACAATGAGCAGTTCTTC. J is TRBJ2-1 and V is TRBV2; 10 bases are a match to TRBD2. Germline-derived CDR1 and CDR2 are SNHLY and FYNNEI. After removal of 4 bases from V and 5 bases from J, the junction contained 5 bases not matched to a gene. This CDR3 has 15 residues. The complete variable domain, with remaining parts taken from reference TRBV2 and TRBJ2-1, reads EPEVTQTPSHQVTQMGQEVILRCVPISNHLYFYWYRQILGQKVEFLVSFYNNEISEKSEIFDDQFSVERPDGSNFTLKIRSTKLEDSAMYFCASSVPLAGDNEQFFGPGTRLTVL.

V gene TRBV28 combines with J gene TRBJ1-5; D call uncertain. Germline V lookup: CDR1 MDHEN, CDR2 SYDVKM. The CDR3 runs 15 residues. Between the trimmed V and J ends, which lost 5 bases and 5 bases, there was a span of 16 bases. As DNA, the CDR3 is TGTGCCAGCAGTACCCCGCCGGGAAGGGATCAGCCCCAGCATTTT. This gives the protein CASSTPPGRDQPQHF.